This TCR beta chain was sequenced in a study of blood T cell repertoires in COVID-19. In the source study's methods: The authors estimated nucleated cell counts from reference gene primer amplification. Profiled with immunoSEQ multiplex PCR; TCRdb holds only in-frame clones, not every one. V and J calls plus clone size are reproduced from that table; the DNA served to infer D and trimming. Of about 400,000 clones in the sample, 88% were seen once. The germline V and J ends were trimmed by 1 base and 4 bases, with 13 bases remaining between them. The CDR3 has 16 amino acids. The germline V gene encodes CDR1 LGHDT and CDR2 YNNKEL (reference sequence).

The sequenced sample consisted of PBMCs or T cells enriched from blood (not recorded which). This clonotype was sampled from a middle-aged woman with acute COVID-19. The V gene is TRBV3-1 (or the pseudogene TRBV3-2), the J gene TRBJ2-2; tentative D call: TRBD1 (6 bases). The chain's CDR3 is CASSQVTGYLTGELFF. CDR3 in DNA: TGTGCCAGCAGCCAAGTAACAGGGTACCTCACCGGGGAGCTGTTTTTT.